The source of this T cell receptor (beta chain) is a study of blood T cells in healthy people across ages. General study results and limits: Age brought a roughly linear fall in TCR beta diversity measured per million T cells. Strong correlation existed between TCR beta diversity and naive T cell percentage. Those diversity estimates obtained from one million T cells were thought to be underestimates.

With regard to this clonotype: Its antigen is still unknown.

Trimming stripped 5 bases from V and 5 bases from J, with 15 bases between. Germline CDR1 SGHTA, CDR2 FQGNSA. The CDR3 is 14 amino acids. The second PCR ran roughly 6 to 11 cycles with a sample-barcoded 5' primer and J-beta primers. Tags on each cDNA molecule came from a template-switch adaptor with 12 random nucleotides. TCRdb re-analysed the 5' RACE reads in MiXCR, keeping a single row per CDR3 protein. The sample lists about 580,000 distinct CDR3 sequences; roughly 43% were seen once. Sequencing was done on a sample of blood. This chain joins TRBV7-2 and TRBJ1-1, with D unresolved. The sequence was obtained from a man of 80 years or more in good health. The CDR3 sequence: CASSTGALGTEAFF. For the CDR3, the DNA is TGTGCCAGCAGCACCGGAGCGTTAGGGACTGAAGCTTTCTTT.